Following are 11 T cell receptor beta chains from one sample sequenced in a study of sequential checkpoint blockade in melanoma. Treatment denoted: randomized to nivolumab then ipilimumab (arm A) or the reverse (arm B). Measured with immunoSEQ multiplex PCR; TCRdb has only the in-frame clones, and not every one. The table has tens of thousands of clones, roughly 91% seen once. This specimen was CD8+ T cells sorted from blood (inferred from file names), taken from a patient given nivolumab and ipilimumab in sequence. These receptors were collected from a human donor with melanoma.

The chain links TRBV6-1 to TRBJ2-7; either TRBD1 or TRBD2 may fit D (5 bases each). Germline V gene sequence: CDR1 MNHNS, CDR2 SASEGT. The CDR3 is made up of 12 amino acids. V dropped 6 bases and J dropped 7 bases, with 13 bases sitting between them. CDR3 nucleotide sequence: TGTGCCAGCAGGGACGGGGCAGGGGAGCAGTACGTC. Its protein product is CASRDGAGEQYV.

The CDR3 DNA sequence: TGTGCCAGCAGCGTAGGGGCACATGAGCAGTTCTTC. This sequence encodes CASSVGAHEQFF. This chain uses TRBV9 with TRBJ2-1, with D unresolved. The ends were cut back, 0 bases at V and 8 bases at J, with 6 bases in the middle. The CDR3 covers 12 residues. Germline CDR1 reads SGDLS; CDR2 reads YYNGEE.

The rearrangement joins TRBV4-1 to TRBJ2-3; D possibly corresponds to TRBD2 (7 bases). Per germline, CDR1 MGHRA and CDR2 YSYEKL. CDR3 length equals 16 residues. V was shortened by 0 bases and J by 2 bases, with 12 bases between the two germline ends. The CDR3 protein is CASSQDRGAITDTQYF. CDR3 coding DNA: TGCGCCAGCAGCCAAGATCGGGGGGCTATCACAGATACGCAGTATTTT.

The chain is built from TRBV6-5 and TRBJ2-3; possible D gene TRBD2, 7 bases. The CDR3 has 16 amino acids. Trimming shortened V by 0 bases and J by 4 bases, and 14 bases separated the two germline ends. The germline V gene has CDR1 MNHEY and CDR2 SVGAGI. The CDR3 is CASSYSGGGAADTQYF. CDR3 DNA sequence: TGTGCCAGCAGTTACTCAGGGGGGGGCGCCGCAGATACGCAGTATTTT.

This clone has a handful of counts. This sequence joins TRBV7-9 and TRBJ1-2, with no clear D. Trimming stripped 3 bases from V and 3 bases from J, with 11 bases between. From germline, CDR1 is SEHNR and CDR2 FQNEAQ (reference sequence). There are 14 residues in the CDR3. This CDR3 is CASSLMRVDYGYTF. The CDR3, as DNA: TGTGCCAGCAGCTTGATGAGGGTGGACTATGGCTACACCTTC. Supplemented by reference TRBV7-9 and TRBJ1-2, the full variable domain reads DTGVSQNPRHKITKRGQNVTFRCDPISEHNRLYWYRQTLGQGPEFLTYFQNEAQLEKSRLLSDRFSAERPKGSFSTLEIQRTEQGDSAMYLCASSLMRVDYGYTFGSGTRLTVV.

A note on this clone: At one of its ends the junction is not consistent with the germline gene, which may arise from a read error. This chain links TRBV27 with TRBJ2-1, with 8 bases fitting TRBD1. The germline gives CDR1 MNHEY, CDR2 SMNVEV (reference sequence). This CDR3 comprises 14 residues. CDR3 region: CASSLWTGRNEQFF. CDR3 nucleotide sequence: TGTGCCAGCAGCTTATGGACAGGGCGGAATGAGCAGTTCTTC.

The chain has TRBV9 and TRBJ2-3; 8 bases fit TRBD2. CDR3 length: 14 amino acids. Germline CDR1 and CDR2: SGDLS and YYNGEE. J lost 6 bases, V lost 3 bases, and 6 bases had no gene match. CDR3 coding DNA: TGTGCCAGCAGCGATAGCGGGGAGACGGATACGCAGTATTTT. Translation gives CASSDSGETDTQYF.

The V and J genes are TRBV4-3 and TRBJ1-2, with 10 bases lining up with TRBD1. Germline V gene lookup returns CDR1 LGHNA and CDR2 YSLEER. V shed 2 bases, J shed 1 base, and the junction held 1 base outside the gene matches. CDR3 length equals 15 residues. CDR3: CASSQRTGGNYGYTF. The DNA of the CDR3 is TGCGCCAGCAGCCAACGGACAGGGGGTAACTATGGCTACACCTTC.

The V and J genes are TRBV7-2 and TRBJ2-7; TRBD2 might be the D (6 bases). Germline V lookup: CDR1 SGHTA, CDR2 FQGNSA. The CDR3 has 16 amino acids. V was cut by 5 bases and J by 2 bases, with 19 bases left in between. CDR3 coding DNA: TGTGCCAGCAGCCTTTCTAGCGACCTAACTCCCTACGAGCAGTACTTC. Translated: CASSLSSDLTPYEQYF.

The chain links TRBV15 to TRBJ1-3; D unresolved. V lost 9 bases and J lost 6, with 24 bases in between. Germline CDR1 LNHNV, CDR2 YYDKDF (reference sequence). This CDR3 comprises 16 residues. The CDR3 nucleotides read TGTGCCACTTATAACCGGTGGGAGCCAGATGTAAACACCATATATTTT. It encodes CATYNRWEPDVNTIYF.

The genes are TRBV5-1 and TRBJ2-3; D not resolved. Trimming stripped 4 bases from V and 3 bases from J, with 3 bases between. Per the germline V gene, CDR1 is SGHRS and CDR2 is YFSETQ. CDR3 size: 11 residues. The chain's CDR3 is CASSLTDTQYF. In DNA form, the CDR3 reads TGCGCCAGCAGCCTGACAGATACGCAGTATTTT. Combining the CDR3 with reference TRBV5-1 and TRBJ2-3 gives the whole variable domain KAGVTQTPRYLIKTRGQQVTLSCSPISGHRSVSWYQQTPGQGLQFLFEYFSETQRNKGNFPGRFSGRQFSNSRSEMNVSTLELGDSALYLCASSLTDTQYFGPGTRLTVL.